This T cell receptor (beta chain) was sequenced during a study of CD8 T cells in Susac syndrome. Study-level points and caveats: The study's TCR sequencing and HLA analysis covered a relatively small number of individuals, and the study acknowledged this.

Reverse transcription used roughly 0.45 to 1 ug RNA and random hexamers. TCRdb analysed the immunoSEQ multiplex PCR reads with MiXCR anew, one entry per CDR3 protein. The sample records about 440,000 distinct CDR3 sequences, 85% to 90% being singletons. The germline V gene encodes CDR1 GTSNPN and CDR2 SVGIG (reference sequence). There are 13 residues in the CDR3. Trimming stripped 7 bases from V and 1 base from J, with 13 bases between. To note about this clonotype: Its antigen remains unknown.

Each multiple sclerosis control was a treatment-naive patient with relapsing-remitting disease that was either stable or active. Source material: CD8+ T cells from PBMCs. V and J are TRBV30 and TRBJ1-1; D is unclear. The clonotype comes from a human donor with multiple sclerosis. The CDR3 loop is CASDRTQNTEAFF. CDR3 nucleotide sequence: TGTGCCTCGGATCGGACGCAGAACACTGAAGCTTTCTTT.